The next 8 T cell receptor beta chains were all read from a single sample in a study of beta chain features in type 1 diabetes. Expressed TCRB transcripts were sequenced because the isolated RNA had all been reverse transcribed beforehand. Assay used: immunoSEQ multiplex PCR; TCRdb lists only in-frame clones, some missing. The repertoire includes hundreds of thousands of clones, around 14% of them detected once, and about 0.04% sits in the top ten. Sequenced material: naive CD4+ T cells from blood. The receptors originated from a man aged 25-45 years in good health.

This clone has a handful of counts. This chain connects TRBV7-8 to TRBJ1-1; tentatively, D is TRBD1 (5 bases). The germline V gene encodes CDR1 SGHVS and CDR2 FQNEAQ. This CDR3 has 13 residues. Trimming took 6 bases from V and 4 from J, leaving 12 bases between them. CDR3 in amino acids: CASRFTGGTEAFF. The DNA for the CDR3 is TGTGCCAGCAGATTTACAGGCGGCACTGAAGCTTTCTTT.

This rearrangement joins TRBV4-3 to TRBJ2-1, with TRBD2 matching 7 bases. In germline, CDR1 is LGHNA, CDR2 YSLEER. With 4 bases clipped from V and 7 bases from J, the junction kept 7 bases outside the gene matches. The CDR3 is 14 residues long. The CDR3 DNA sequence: TGCGCCAGCAGCCTCGGCGGGAGCGTAAATGAGCAGTTCTTC. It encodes CASSLGGSVNEQFF.

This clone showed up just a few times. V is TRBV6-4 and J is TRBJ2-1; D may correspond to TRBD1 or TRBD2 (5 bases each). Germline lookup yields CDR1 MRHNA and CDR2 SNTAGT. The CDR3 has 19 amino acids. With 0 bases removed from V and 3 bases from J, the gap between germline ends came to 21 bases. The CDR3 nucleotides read TGTGCCAGCAGTGACTCCCCGACTATAGCTTGGGGGAGCTACAATGAGCAGTTCTTC. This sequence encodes CASSDSPTIAWGSYNEQFF.

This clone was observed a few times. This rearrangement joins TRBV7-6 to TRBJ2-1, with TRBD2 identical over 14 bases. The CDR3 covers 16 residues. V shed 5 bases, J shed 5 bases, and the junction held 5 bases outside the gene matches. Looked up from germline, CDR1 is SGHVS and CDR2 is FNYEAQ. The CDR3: CASSHGTSGSHNEQFF. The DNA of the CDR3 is TGTGCCAGCAGCCATGGGACTAGCGGGAGCCACAATGAGCAGTTCTTC.

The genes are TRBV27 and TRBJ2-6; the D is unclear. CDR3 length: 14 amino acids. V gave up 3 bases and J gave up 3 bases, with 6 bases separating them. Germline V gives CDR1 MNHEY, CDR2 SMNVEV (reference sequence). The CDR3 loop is CASSFSSGANVLTF. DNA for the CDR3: TGTGCCAGCAGTTTTTCGAGTGGGGCCAACGTCCTGACTTTC.

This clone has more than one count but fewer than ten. Here the CDR3 DNA reads TGTGCCAGCAGCCAAAGCAATCAGCCCCAGCATTTT. It yields the protein CASSQSNQPQHF. The chain uses TRBV7-2 and TRBJ1-5, with D uncertain. V dropped 5 bases and J dropped 1 base, with 3 bases sitting between them. The CDR3 totals 12 residues. The V gene's germline CDR1 is SGHTA and CDR2 FQGNSA.

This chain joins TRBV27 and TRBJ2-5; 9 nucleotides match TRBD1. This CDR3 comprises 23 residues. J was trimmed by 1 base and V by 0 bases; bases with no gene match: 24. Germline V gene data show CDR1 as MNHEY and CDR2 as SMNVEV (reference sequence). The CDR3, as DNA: TGTGCCAGCAGTTTATCGGGGACAGGGCGAACTTTTTCCGATGTTCGGGGCCAAGAGACCCAGTACTTC. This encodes CASSLSGTGRTFSDVRGQETQYF.

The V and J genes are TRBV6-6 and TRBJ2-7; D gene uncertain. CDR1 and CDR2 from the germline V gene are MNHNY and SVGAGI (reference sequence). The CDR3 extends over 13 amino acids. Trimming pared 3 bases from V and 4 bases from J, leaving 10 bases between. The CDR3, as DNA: TGTGCCAGCAGTTATACCCTGTATTACGAGCAGTACTTC. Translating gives CASSYTLYYEQYF.